This T cell receptor (beta chain) came from a study of cytomegalovirus exposure and HLA in healthy donors. Points from the study as a whole: Cytomegalovirus association was listed for 164 TCR beta chains. Rarity marked most TCR sequences, yet some public TCRs occurred in many donors.

V dropped 3 bases and J dropped 2; count of bases not matched to a gene: 10. Looked up from germline, CDR1 is SGHRS and CDR2 is YFSETQ. The CDR3 is made up of 16 amino acids. With 60 Vbeta and 13 Jbeta primers, the PCR was carried out. Assay used: immunoSEQ multiplex PCR; TCRdb lists only in-frame clones, some missing. The sample carries 100,000 or so clones, roughly 70% recorded once. In regard to this clone: As yet, its antigen is unknown.

The sequence derives from a man aged 30 to 39 in good health and CMV-seronegative. The sequencing sample was made of PBMCs. This chain connects TRBV5-1 to TRBJ1-1; the match to TRBD1 covers 7 bases. The CDR3 loop is CASSSSATGVNTEAFF. The CDR3 DNA sequence: TGCGCCAGCAGCTCGTCCGCTACAGGGGTAAACACTGAAGCTTTCTTT.